This T cell receptor (beta chain) originates from a study of blood T cells in healthy people across ages. The authors ran a second PCR of about 6 to 11 cycles using a sample-barcoded 5' primer and a J-beta primer mix. Each of the cDNA molecules was tagged by a template-switch adaptor with 12 random nucleotides. In TCRdb, the 5' RACE reads were re-called with MiXCR into one record per CDR3 protein. The sample lists 450,000 to 700,000 distinct CDR3 sequences, roughly 28% seen once, with under 20% in the top ten. The donors, healthy Caucasians from Russia, were aged about 6 to 90. There are 14 residues in the CDR3. Per the germline V gene, CDR1 is MNHEY and CDR2 is SVGEGT. The germline V and J ends were trimmed by 5 bases and 3 bases, with 13 bases remaining between them. This clonotype was detected only a few times. The antigen is not known. Regarding the study as a whole: Strong correlation linked observed beta diversity and percent naive T cells.

The V gene is TRBV6-2 or TRBV6-3, the J gene TRBJ2-5; possible D gene TRBD2, 6 bases. Material for sequencing was blood. This TCR was sampled from a woman in her seventies in good health. The CDR3 loop reads CASSQTGVKETQYF. The CDR3, as DNA: TGTGCCAGCAGTCAGACGGGGGTAAAAGAGACCCAGTACTTC.